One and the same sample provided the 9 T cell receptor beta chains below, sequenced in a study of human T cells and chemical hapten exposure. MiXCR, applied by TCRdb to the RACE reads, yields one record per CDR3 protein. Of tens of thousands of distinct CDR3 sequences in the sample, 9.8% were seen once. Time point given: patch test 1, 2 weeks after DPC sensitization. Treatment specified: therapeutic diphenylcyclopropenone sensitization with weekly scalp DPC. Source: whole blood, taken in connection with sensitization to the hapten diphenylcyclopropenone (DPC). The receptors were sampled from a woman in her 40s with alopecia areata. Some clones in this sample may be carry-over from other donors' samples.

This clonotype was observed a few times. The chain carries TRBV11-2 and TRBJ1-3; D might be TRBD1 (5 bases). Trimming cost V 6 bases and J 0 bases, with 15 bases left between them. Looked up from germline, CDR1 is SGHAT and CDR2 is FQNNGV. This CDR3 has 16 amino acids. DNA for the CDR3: TGTGCCAGCAGACTAAGGGGACTACTCTCTGGAAACACCATATATTTT. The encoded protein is CASRLRGLLSGNTIYF.

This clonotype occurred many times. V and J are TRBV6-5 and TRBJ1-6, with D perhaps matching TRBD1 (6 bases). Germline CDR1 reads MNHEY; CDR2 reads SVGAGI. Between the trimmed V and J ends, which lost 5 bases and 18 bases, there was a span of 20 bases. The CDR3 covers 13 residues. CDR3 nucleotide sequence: TGTGCCAGCAGTAAACTGGACAGTGTTATGCCCCACTTT. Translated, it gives CASSKLDSVMPHF.

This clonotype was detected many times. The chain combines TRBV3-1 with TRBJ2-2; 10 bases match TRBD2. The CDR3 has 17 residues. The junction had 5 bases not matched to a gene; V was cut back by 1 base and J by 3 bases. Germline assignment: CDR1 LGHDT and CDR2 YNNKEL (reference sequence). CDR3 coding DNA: TGTGCCAGCAGCCAAGCGTCACTAGCGGGGTACACCGGGGAGCTGTTTTTT. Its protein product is CASSQASLAGYTGELFF.

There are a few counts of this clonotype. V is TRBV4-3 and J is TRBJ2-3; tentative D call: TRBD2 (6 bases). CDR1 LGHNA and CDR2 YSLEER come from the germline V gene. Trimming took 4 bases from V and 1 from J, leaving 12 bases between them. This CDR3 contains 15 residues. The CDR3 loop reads CASSLGGLRTDTQYF. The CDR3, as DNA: TGCGCCAGCAGCCTGGGGGGACTCCGCACAGATACGCAGTATTTT.

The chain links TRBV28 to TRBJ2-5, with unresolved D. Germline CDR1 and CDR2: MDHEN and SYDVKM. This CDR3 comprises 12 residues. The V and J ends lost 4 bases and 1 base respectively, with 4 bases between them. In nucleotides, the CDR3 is TGTGCCAGCAGTTCCTTCCAAGAGACCCAGTACTTC. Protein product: CASSSFQETQYF.

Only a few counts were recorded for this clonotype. The DNA for the CDR3 is TGTGCCAGCAGCTTAGGACAGGGCGTGATCTACGAGCAGTACTTC. Translated: CASSLGQGVIYEQYF. The rearrangement joins TRBV7-9 to TRBJ2-7; 7 bases agree with TRBD1. J lost 3 bases, V lost 1 base, and 6 bases had no gene match. CDR3 length equals 15 residues. Germline lookup yields CDR1 SEHNR and CDR2 FQNEAQ (reference sequence).

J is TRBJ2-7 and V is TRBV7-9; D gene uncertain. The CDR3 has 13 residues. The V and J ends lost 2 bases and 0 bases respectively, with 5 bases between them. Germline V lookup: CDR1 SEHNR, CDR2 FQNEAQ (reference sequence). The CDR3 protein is CASSLSNSYEQYF. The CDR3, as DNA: TGTGCCAGCAGCTTAAGTAACTCCTACGAGCAGTACTTC. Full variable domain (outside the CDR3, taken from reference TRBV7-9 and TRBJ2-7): DTGVSQNPRHKITKRGQNVTFRCDPISEHNRLYWYRQTLGQGPEFLTYFQNEAQLEKSRLLSDRFSAERPKGSFSTLEIQRTEQGDSAMYLCASSLSNSYEQYFGPGTRLTVT.

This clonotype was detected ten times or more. The CDR3 here is CSARESGGEANEQFF. The DNA of the CDR3 is TGCAGTGCTAGAGAGTCGGGGGGCGAGGCCAATGAGCAGTTCTTC. The chain couples TRBV20-1 to TRBJ2-1, with D possibly TRBD2 on 7 matching bases. The CDR3 length is 15 residues. The germline V gene encodes CDR1 DFQATT and CDR2 SNEGSKA (reference sequence). V was shortened by 0 bases and J by 6 bases, with 15 bases between the two germline ends.

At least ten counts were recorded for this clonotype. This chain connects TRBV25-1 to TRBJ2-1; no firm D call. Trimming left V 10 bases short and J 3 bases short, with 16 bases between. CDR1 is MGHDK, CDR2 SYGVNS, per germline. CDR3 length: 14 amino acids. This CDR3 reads CATGRRGRYNEQFF. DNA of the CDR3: TGTGCCACCGGGCGTCGCGGCCGCTACAATGAGCAGTTCTTC.